This T cell receptor beta chain was documented in a study of blood T cell repertoires in COVID-19. Across the study: Sources were T cells, B-cell-depleted T cells, or PBMCs; the material itself was cDNA or gDNA.

This CDR3 is 13 amino acids long. The V gene's germline CDR1 is ENHRY and CDR2 SYGVKD. V shed 7 bases, J shed 4 bases, and the junction held 7 bases outside the gene matches. Methods used by the authors: Cell counts per sample came from amplifying reference gene primers. Clones were sequenced by immunoSEQ multiplex PCR, and TCRdb holds only the in-frame ones, with some missing. D and trimming were read from the DNA, whereas the V and J calls and clone size are those reported in that table. The sample lists some 170,000 clones; roughly 86% were seen once. The chain links TRBV10-3 to TRBJ2-7; 7 bases are shared with TRBD1. The sequencing input was peripheral blood. This receptor was taken from a woman between 50 and 59 years old with acute or convalescent COVID-19. The CDR3 sequence is CAITPGQSYEQYF. The CDR3 DNA reads TGTGCCATCACTCCGGGACAGAGTTACGAGCAGTACTTC.